The clone carrying this T cell receptor (beta chain) was seen a handful of times. The antigen is unknown. These data come from a study of type 1 and type 2 diabetes patients. Across the whole study: A total of about 19 million paired-end reads came from the whole study.

Donors had no other autoimmune disease or infection in four weeks. Study outcomes and limitations: Unmatched age and gender across groups might bias interpretation.

The PCR template was genomic DNA. Amplification of the beta chain CDR3 used 30 forward and 13 reverse multiplex primers. A single record per CDR3 protein comes from TCRdb applying MiXCR to the multiplex PCR reads. Here the sample spans 270,000 or so distinct CDR3 sequences, roughly 50% being singletons. The CDR3 runs 12 residues. Trimming took 4 bases from V and 8 from J, leaving 8 bases between them. This TCR derives from a man in his late teens or twenties with type 2 diabetes. Sequencing was done on a sample of peripheral blood mononuclear cells (PBMCs). The chain has TRBV12-3 or TRBV12-4 and TRBJ2-2; D might be TRBD2 (5 bases). CDR3 DNA: TGTGCCAGCAGTTACGAGGGAGGGGAGCTGTTTTTT. Its protein is CASSYEGGELFF.